This paragraph reports one T cell receptor (beta chain). What antigen it recognizes has not been identified. Per-nucleotide qualities are absent, and no much larger clonotype sits a single base away. The immunoSEQ Assay was the method used to sequence TCRbeta CDR3 regions. After extraction, genomic DNA underwent amplification by bias-controlled multiplex PCR, followed by high-throughput sequencing. Under the source paper's analysis protocol: To quantify the absolute abundance of every unique TCRbeta CDR3 region, sequences were collapsed and filtered. T cell fraction was estimated by normalizing TCRbeta template counts to usable DNA, which was measured by amplifying reference genes present in all nucleated cells. Repertoire TCRs were annotated as SARS-CoV-2-specific by exact matching of V gene, CDR3 amino acid sequence and J gene to a known reactive TCR set. The reference SARS-CoV-2 TCR set was obtained from MIRA and was filtered for enrichment in COVID-19-positive ImmuneCODE repertoires, whereby public or cross-reactive TCRs were removed. Using the MIRA antigens, annotated TCRs were further analysed by specific ORF or by position within an ORF. Breadth was defined as annotated unique rearrangements over total unique productive rearrangements; depth was the summed frequency of those rearrangements. Group comparisons of TCR breadth used two-sided Wilcoxon rank-sum tests. What TCRdb holds here is the immuneACCESS table cut down to in-frame rearrangements. Part of the clones is not present; checked against another copy, under half of the missing clones reflect an unresolved V gene, and the others are unexplained. From that table come the V and J calls and clone size; the DNA was used to work out D and trimming. The sample profile shows hundreds of thousands of clones; about 89% of them were found once. The ten biggest clones cover about 4.6% of the sample.

These data originate in a study of Ad26.COV2.S vaccination and SARS-CoV-2 variants (dated by TCRdb to about 2021). Broadly, across the study: Vaccine-arm donors came from COV1001, a multicentre, randomized, double-blind, placebo-controlled phase I-IIa trial of Ad26.COV2.S in healthy adults. Dosing of Ad26.COV2.S was intramuscular, at either 5x10^10 or 1x10^11 viral particles, delivered as one shot or as two shots spaced 56 days apart. The TCR-sequenced set comprised about 32 samples: some 20 Ad26.COV2.S vaccine recipients, 5 placebo recipients and 8 SARS-CoV-2 convalescent individuals. Trial participants were randomized into five groups of five, in which low-dose or high-dose Ad26.COV2.S was given once or twice, or placebo was given on both occasions. Throughout the experiments and outcome assessment, investigators stayed blinded to trial group allocation. The specificity and breadth of SARS-CoV-2-reactive T cell receptors after Ad26.COV2.S vaccination were assessed by TCRbeta repertoire sequencing.

The germline V gene (reference sequence) specifies LNHDA as CDR1 and SQIVND as CDR2. V drops 1 base and J drops 1 base, leaving 10 bases in between. The CDR3 goes from the cysteine to the phenylalanine over 15 residues. The kept DNA is CDR3 alone, 45 bases in frame from the first base. Per the publication, the treatment or condition label means: about 20 received Ad26.COV2.S at low or high dose, single or two shots; roughly 5 received placebo; per-sample allocation not given. For vaccine and placebo recipients, the sequenced repertoires came from samples collected on day 63 after the first injection. Between 29 July and 7 August 2020, Cohort 1b enrolled 20 to 30 adults aged 18-55 years at one site in Boston, USA. As a vaccine, Ad26.COV2.S was a replication-incompetent adenovirus type 26 vector that expressed a prefusion-stabilized SARS-CoV-2 spike protein derived from the original Wuhan strain. What the authors observed across the whole study: After vaccination, substantial breadth of spike-specific CD8+ and CD4+ T cell responses was reported. The study was not powered to compare responses between vaccine doses or regimens. Comparable non-spike TCR breadth was observed between vaccine and placebo recipients, consistent with only spike being contained in the vaccine. Compared with placebo recipients, Ad26.COV2.S recipients showed higher spike-specific TCR breadth (P = 0.0014). According to the authors, total T cell responses may have been underestimated by the TCR breadth and depth analyses.

The source is a person between 18 and 59 years old who received the Ad26.COV2.S COVID-19 vaccine or a placebo. Sequencing was performed on peripheral blood, taken in a trial of Ad26.COV2.S vaccine versus placebo. The chain links TRBV19 with TRBJ1-1, with a tentative D gene TRBD1 over 5 matching bases. The CDR3 amino acid sequence is: CASSIARVANTEAFF. The DNA is as follows: TGTGCCAGTAGTATAGCCAGGGTGGCGAACACTGAAGCTTTCTTT.